This record covers a single TCR beta chain. The specificity of this receptor is unknown. No base-level quality is on record; no much larger clone is a single base apart. The data originate from a study of T cell responses to AZD1222 COVID-19 vaccine (dated by TCRdb to the early 2020s). Regarding the study in general: AZD1222 recipients given second doses at about 4 weeks or at about 12 weeks were pooled, since spike-specific TCR depth and breadth were not found to differ between the two schedules. TCR sequencing was performed for some 250 trial participants, of whom roughly 200 were given two doses of AZD1222 and some 26 were given two doses of MenACWY control vaccine. Trial participants were enrolled by age into 18-55, 56-69 and 70-plus year subgroups, with approximately 150, 30 and 60 TCR-sequenced participants respectively. Results the study describes overall, beyond this receptor: Conclusions about previously exposed vaccinees were limited because only a handful of AZD1222 recipients were SARS-CoV-2 seropositive at baseline. Because no day 14 peak-response samples were available, the repertoires could be characterized only after the peak T cell response. After two AZD1222 doses, spike-specific TCR breadth and depth were significantly higher than at day 0 and than in MenACWY recipients. In the small 56-69-year group, the increase in depth fell short of significance, most likely because of low power. Vaccine-associated CD4 TCRs spanned the whole spike protein, with dominant responses in regions 160-218 and 743-854. Reportedly, almost half of the unique spike-specific TCRs recognized epitopes lying outside the regions that are mutated in the B.1.351 and B.1.1.7 variants. Participants were mostly white British and included more females than males, and it was suggested by the authors that clonal diversity may have been underestimated.

The CDR3 regions of human TCRbeta chains were analyzed by immunosequencing. From the authors' description of their analysis: Repertoire TCRs were matched against a reference library of SARS-CoV-2-specific TCRs generated with the MIRA antigen-specificity platform. Breadth was defined as the fraction of unique TCRs that were SARS-CoV-2-associated, and depth was defined as the fraction of total T cells that were SARS-CoV-2-associated. Using the MIRA data, each spike-specific TCR was assigned both to the spike region to which the TCR was reactive and to a CD4 or CD8 class. Log10-transformed breadth and depth values were compared by one-way ANOVA with Sidak's multiple comparisons tests. Sourced from immuneACCESS, this table was stored by TCRdb with only in-frame sequences that have V and J called. A share of the clones is absent; for the studies checked, an unresolved V gene accounts for under half, and the remainder has no known explanation. V, J and clone size derive from that table, while D and trimming were established from the DNA sequence. This sample lists 100,000 to 150,000 clones; around 87% were detected once. The ten largest clonotypes hold more than 9% of the sample.

From the cysteine through the phenylalanine, the CDR3 covers 13 amino acids. Only the CDR3 portion is preserved as DNA: 39 bases, with reading frame beginning at the first base. V was cut back by 0 bases and J by 4 bases, leaving a gap of 8 bases between them. From the germline V gene, CDR1 is SGHRS and CDR2 is YFSETQ. The time point label corresponds to: baseline before first vaccination. Samples from vaccinated people were obtained from the UK trials COV001 and COV002, which included a single-blind randomized controlled phase 2/3 trial of AZD1222 (ChAdOx1 nCoV-19) in healthy adults. For TCRbeta chain sequencing, PBMC samples were collected from trial participants at day 0 and at day 28 after the second dose.

The sample in question was peripheral blood, obtained on day 0 of AZD1222 vaccination. The source of this sequence is an adult in good health. Here the chain combines TRBV5-1 and TRBJ2-7, and perhaps TRBD2 as D gene, on 5 matching bases. Read as DNA, the sequence is TGCGCCAGCAGCTTGGTCGGGATTTACGAGCAGTACTTC. This sequence encodes CASSLVGIYEQYF.